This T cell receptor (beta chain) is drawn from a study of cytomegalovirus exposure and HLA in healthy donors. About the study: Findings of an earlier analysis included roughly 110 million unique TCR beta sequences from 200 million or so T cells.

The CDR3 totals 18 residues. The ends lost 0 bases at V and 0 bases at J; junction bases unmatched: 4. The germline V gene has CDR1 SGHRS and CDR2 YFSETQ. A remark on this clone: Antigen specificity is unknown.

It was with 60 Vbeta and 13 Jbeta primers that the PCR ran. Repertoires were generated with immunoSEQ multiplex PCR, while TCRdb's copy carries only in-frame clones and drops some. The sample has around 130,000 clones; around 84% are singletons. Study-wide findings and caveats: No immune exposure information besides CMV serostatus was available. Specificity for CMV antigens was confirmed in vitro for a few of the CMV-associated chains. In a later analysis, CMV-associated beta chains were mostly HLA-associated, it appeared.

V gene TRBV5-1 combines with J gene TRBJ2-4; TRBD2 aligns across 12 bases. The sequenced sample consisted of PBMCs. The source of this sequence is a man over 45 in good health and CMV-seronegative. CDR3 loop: CASSLVPSGGGAKNIQYF. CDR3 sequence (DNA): TGCGCCAGCAGCTTGGTGCCTAGCGGGGGGGGAGCCAAAAACATTCAGTACTTC.